These 27 T cell receptor beta chains originate from one sample sequenced in a study of cytomegalovirus exposure and HLA in healthy donors. 13 Jbeta primers and 60 Vbeta primers were used for the PCR. Clones were sequenced by immunoSEQ multiplex PCR, and TCRdb holds only the in-frame ones, with some missing. The sample contains 55,000 to 65,000 clones, 80% of which appear only once. Source material: PBMCs. These receptors all stem from a woman aged 35 to 49 in good health and CMV-seronegative.

The chain links TRBV6-5 to TRBJ1-5; D is uncertain. Trimming cost V 0 bases and J 5 bases, with 11 bases left between them. The V gene's germline CDR1 is MNHEY and CDR2 SVGAGI. The CDR3 loop spans 15 amino acids. For the CDR3, the DNA is TGTGCCAGCAGTTACTCGGGAGCCCCGGATCAGCCCCAGCATTTT. It translates to CASSYSGAPDQPQHF.

The chain joins TRBV27 to TRBJ2-2; 7 nucleotides agree with TRBD2. The CDR3 consists of 13 residues. J was trimmed by 6 bases and V by 6 bases; bases with no gene match: 4. Germline V gives CDR1 MNHEY, CDR2 SMNVEV (reference sequence). Here the CDR3 DNA reads TGTGCCAGCAGGCGTACTAGCGCCGGGGAGCTGTTTTTT. Encoded protein: CASRRTSAGELFF.

The V gene is TRBV19, the J gene TRBJ1-5; tentative D call: TRBD1 (6 bases). Trimming left V 4 bases short and J 4 bases short, with 8 bases between. CDR3 length: 13 amino acids. CDR1 is LNHDA, CDR2 SQIVND, per germline (reference sequence). DNA for the CDR3: TGTGCCAGTAGTACACAGGGAAATCAGCCCCAGCATTTT. Translated: CASSTQGNQPQHF.

The chain uses TRBV25-1 and TRBJ2-1; TRBD2 matches at 7 bases. This CDR3 is built from 17 residues. The V gene's germline CDR1 is MGHDK and CDR2 SYGVNS. Trimming removed 4 bases from V and 0 bases from J; junction bases left unmatched: 9. CDR3 in amino acids: CASSGASGTSSYNEQFF. CDR3 DNA: TGTGCCAGCAGTGGCGCTAGCGGAACTAGCTCCTACAATGAGCAGTTCTTC.

Details on this clone: This sample also contains other DNA sequences that code for the same CDR3. This chain links TRBV7-9 with TRBJ2-7, with TRBD2 matching 11 bases. The V segment lost 1 base and the J segment 2 bases; nucleotides outside the gene matches: 4. There are 16 residues in the CDR3. Looked up from germline, CDR1 is SEHNR and CDR2 is FQNEAQ (reference sequence). CDR3 loop: CASSLDTSGRPYEQYF. The CDR3 DNA is TGTGCCAGCAGCTTAGACACTAGCGGGAGACCCTACGAGCAGTACTTC.

This CDR3 reads CASSITSGISYEQYF. CDR3 DNA: TGTGCCAGCAGCATTACTAGCGGGATCTCCTACGAGCAGTACTTC. The genes are TRBV5-4 and TRBJ2-5; 10 bases line up with TRBD2. The J call may be mistaken, given a closer DNA end match to TRBJ2-7. The CDR3 covers 15 residues. Germline lookup yields CDR1 SGHNT and CDR2 YYREEE (reference sequence).

The chain couples TRBV2 to TRBJ1-1; TRBD1 agrees at 8 bases. The CDR3 is 15 residues long. Trimming cost V 5 bases and J 4 bases; bases outside gene matches: 9. Germline lookup yields CDR1 SNHLY and CDR2 FYNNEI. CDR3: CASSLDRGSVTEAFF. The CDR3 DNA is TGTGCCAGCAGTCTCGACAGGGGTTCGGTCACTGAAGCTTTCTTT. The entire variable domain, with the rest obtained from reference TRBV2 and TRBJ1-1, is as follows: EPEVTQTPSHQVTQMGQEVILRCVPISNHLYFYWYRQILGQKVEFLVSFYNNEISEKSEIFDDQFSVERPDGSNFTLKIRSTKLEDSAMYFCASSLDRGSVTEAFFGQGTRLTVV.

V and J are TRBV19 and TRBJ2-2, with D possibly being TRBD2 (6 bases). Germline V lookup: CDR1 LNHDA, CDR2 SQIVND (reference sequence). V lost 5 bases, J lost 3 bases, and 10 bases lay in between. The CDR3 is 14 amino acids. The CDR3 region has the DNA TGTGCCAGTAGTCCCGGGACTGACACCGGGGAGCTGTTTTTT. It is translated as CASSPGTDTGELFF.

The gene calls are TRBV7-9 and TRBJ2-2, with D unclear. CDR1 and CDR2 from the germline V gene are SEHNR and FQNEAQ (reference sequence). This CDR3 comprises 15 residues. V gave up 0 bases and J gave up 1 base, with 6 bases separating them. The CDR3 is CASSLASGNTGELFF. The CDR3 DNA sequence: TGTGCCAGCAGCTTAGCTTCAGGGAACACCGGGGAGCTGTTTTTT. Variable domain in full (rest from reference TRBV7-9 and TRBJ2-2): DTGVSQNPRHKITKRGQNVTFRCDPISEHNRLYWYRQTLGQGPEFLTYFQNEAQLEKSRLLSDRFSAERPKGSFSTLEIQRTEQGDSAMYLCASSLASGNTGELFFGEGSRLTVL.

This chain uses TRBV19 with TRBJ2-3; 14 bases align to TRBD2. Losses at the gene ends were 2 bases for V and 9 bases for J; bases not matched to a gene: 7. Germline V gene data show CDR1 as LNHDA and CDR2 as SQIVND (reference sequence). The CDR3 runs 16 residues. CDR3 sequence: CASSIRGGTSGRTQYF. The CDR3 nucleotides are TGTGCCAGTAGTATAAGGGGGGGGACTAGCGGGAGAACGCAGTATTTT.

The V call is TRBV29-1, the J call TRBJ2-3, with no clear D. Trimming removed 4 bases from V and 0 bases from J, with 2 bases in between. Germline values: CDR1 SQVTM, CDR2 ANQGSEA. The CDR3 length is 11 residues. CDR3 region: CSVASTDTQYF. The DNA for the CDR3 is TGCAGCGTTGCGAGCACAGATACGCAGTATTTT.

This chain uses TRBV7-2 with TRBJ2-7, with TRBD2 identical over 8 bases. The CDR3 length is 16 residues. J lost 0 bases, V lost 2 bases, and 6 bases had no gene match. CDR1 is SGHTA, CDR2 FQGNSA, per germline. CDR3 in amino acids: CASSLTEAGASYEQYF. CDR3 bases: TGTGCCAGCAGCTTAACTGAAGCGGGAGCCTCCTACGAGCAGTACTTC.

V and J are TRBV5-1 and TRBJ1-1, with D tentatively TRBD1 (6 bases). The germline gives CDR1 SGHRS, CDR2 YFSETQ. The CDR3 is 14 residues long. V lost 4 bases, J lost 4 bases, and 14 bases lay in between. CDR3 bases: TGCGCCAGCAGCCTCGGACAGATCCCCACTGAAGCTTTCTTT. Its protein product is CASSLGQIPTEAFF.

The rearrangement links TRBV25-1 to TRBJ2-3; tentative D call: TRBD2 (5 bases). CDR1 is MGHDK and CDR2 is SYGVNS in the germline V gene. This CDR3 region has 13 residues. V lost 3 bases and J lost 3, with 7 bases in between. The CDR3 region has the DNA TGTGCCAGCAGTGAGGGAGTGACAGATACGCAGTATTTT. Residues: CASSEGVTDTQYF.

This chain uses TRBV4-2 with TRBJ1-3; the D gene is possibly TRBD1 (6 bases). CDR3 length: 16 amino acids. The germline CDR1 and CDR2 sequences are LGHNA and YNFKEQ. V lost 1 base to trimming and J lost 0 bases, with 10 bases between them. Here the CDR3 reads CASSQGTGSSGNTIYF. CDR3 in DNA: TGTGCCAGCAGCCAAGGTACAGGGTCCTCTGGAAACACCATATATTTT.

The CDR3 bases are TGTGCCAGCAGCGTAGAGGCTAGCGTCAGTCACACAGATACGCAGTATTTT. Its protein product is CASSVEASVSHTDTQYF. The chain recombines TRBV9 with TRBJ2-3; D perhaps matches TRBD2 (6 bases). V was trimmed by 0 bases and J by 2 bases, leaving 16 bases between them. The V gene's germline CDR1 is SGDLS and CDR2 YYNGEE. The CDR3 length is 17 residues. The full variable domain, rest sourced from reference TRBV9 and TRBJ2-3, is DSGVTQTPKHLITATGQRVTLRCSPRSGDLSVYWYQQSLDQGLQFLIQYYNGEERAKGNILERFSAQQFPDLHSELNLSSLELGDSALYFCASSVEASVSHTDTQYFGPGTRLTVL.

For the CDR3, the DNA is TGTGCCAGCAGCGAGACCACAGAGACTAGAGGCTCCTACAATGAGCAGTTCTTC. Its translation: CASSETTETRGSYNEQFF. This sequence joins TRBV9 and TRBJ2-1, with TRBD2 as a possible D gene (6 bases). Germline loops: CDR1 SGDLS, CDR2 YYNGEE. V was trimmed by 3 bases and J by 0 bases, leaving 19 bases between them. The CDR3 is 18 amino acids.

The rearrangement links TRBV6-5 to TRBJ2-2; 11 nucleotides match TRBD1. The CDR3 covers 13 residues. The junction had 1 base not matched to a gene; V was cut back by 8 bases and J by 5 bases. Germline-derived CDR1 and CDR2 are MNHEY and SVGAGI. For the CDR3, the DNA is TGTGCCAGCCGGGACAGGGGGACCGGGGAGCTGTTTTTT. Translation: CASRDRGTGELFF.

The DNA for the CDR3 is TGTGCCTGGCGACAGGGGGCAATGAACACTGAAGCTTTCTTT. It is translated as CAWRQGAMNTEAFF. The chain carries TRBV30 and TRBJ1-1; 10 bases match TRBD1. The CDR3 consists of 14 residues. Per germline, CDR1 GTSNPN and CDR2 SVGIG (reference sequence). V shed 5 bases, J shed 0 bases, and the junction held 3 bases outside the gene matches. Full variable domain (missing parts from reference TRBV30 and TRBJ1-1): SQTIHQWPATLVQPVGSPLSLECTVEGTSNPNLYWYRQAAGRGLQLLFYSVGIGQISSEVPQNLSASRPQDRQFILSSKKLLLSDSGFYLCAWRQGAMNTEAFFGQGTRLTVV.

V usage is TRBV18 and J usage is TRBJ2-1; 7 bases fit TRBD1. The length of the CDR3 is 15 residues. The germline V gene encodes CDR1 KGHSH and CDR2 LQKENI. The trim removed 4 bases at V and 1 base at J, leaving 4 bases unmatched. This CDR3 is CASSLWTGSYNEQFF. The CDR3 region has the DNA TGTGCCAGCTCACTCTGGACAGGTTCCTACAATGAGCAGTTCTTC.

V usage is TRBV6-6 and J usage is TRBJ2-2; D is possibly TRBD2 (6 bases). The CDR3 contains 12 residues. CDR1 is MNHNY, CDR2 SVGAGI, per germline (reference sequence). The V end was cut by 6 bases, the J end by 14 bases, with 16 bases between. CDR3 DNA: TGTGCCAGCAGCCCTTTGGGCGGGAACCTGTTTTTT. Translation: CASSPLGGNLFF.

The chain has TRBV2 and TRBJ2-1; the match to TRBD2 covers 7 bases. Germline V gene data show CDR1 as SNHLY and CDR2 as FYNNEI. V shed 1 base, J shed 4 bases, and the junction held 4 bases outside the gene matches. The CDR3 contains 15 residues. CDR3 amino acids: CASSEGVSGYNEQFF. DNA for the CDR3: TGTGCCAGCAGTGAAGGTGTTAGCGGGTACAATGAGCAGTTCTTC.

The chain is built from TRBV28 and TRBJ1-1; the match to TRBD1 covers 7 bases. Trimming took 6 bases from V and 4 from J; bases not matched to a gene: 11. The CDR3 is made up of 15 amino acids. CDR1 is MDHEN, CDR2 SYDVKM, per germline. CDR3 sequence (DNA): TGTGCCAGCAGACTAACTGACAGGGAGGTCACTGAAGCTTTCTTT. It yields the protein CASRLTDREVTEAFF.

The chain couples TRBV27 to TRBJ1-4; D uncertain. The CDR3 extends over 17 amino acids. V lost 0 bases, J lost 1 base, and 12 bases lay in between. Germline values: CDR1 MNHEY, CDR2 SMNVEV (reference sequence). The CDR3: CASSLSGGQRTNEKLFF. The CDR3 DNA sequence: TGTGCCAGCAGTTTATCGGGAGGGCAACGAACTAATGAAAAACTGTTTTTT. Looking up the rest from reference TRBV27 and TRBJ1-4 gives the full variable domain: EAQVTQNPRYLITVTGKKLTVTCSQNMNHEYMSWYRQDPGLGLRQIYYSMNVEVTDKGDVPEGYKVSRKEKRNFPLILESPSPNQTSLYFCASSLSGGQRTNEKLFFGSGTQLSVL.

The chain joins TRBV2 to TRBJ2-4; D perhaps matches TRBD1 (6 bases). Per germline, CDR1 SNHLY and CDR2 FYNNEI. V was clipped by 6 bases and J by 9 bases, with 15 bases between them. The CDR3 has 13 residues. The CDR3 sequence is CASRQGLGGIQYF. As DNA, the CDR3 is TGTGCCAGCAGACAGGGCCTTGGAGGCATTCAGTACTTC.

This chain connects TRBV19 to TRBJ1-5, with a possible D match to TRBD1 (6 bases). Germline CDR1 is LNHDA and CDR2 is SQIVND (reference sequence). The CDR3 loop spans 15 amino acids. Trimming took off 5 bases at V and 6 bases at J, with 17 bases between the two ends. The DNA of the CDR3 is TGTGCCAGTAGTGCAGGACAGATACAGCGTCAGCCCCAGCATTTT. Protein sequence: CASSAGQIQRQPQHF.

This chain links TRBV19 with TRBJ2-6; D is undetermined. V gave up 8 bases and J gave up 4 bases, with 9 bases separating them. CDR3 length: 13 residues. Germline CDR1 and CDR2: LNHDA and SQIVND (reference sequence). CDR3 sequence (DNA): TGTGCCAGTGCCCCCCGGGGGGCCAACGTCCTGACTTTC. As protein: CASAPRGANVLTF.